This TCR beta chain came from a study of response to subunit inactivated influenza vaccine. MiXCR, applied by TCRdb to the RT-PCR reads, yields one record per CDR3 protein. This repertoire shows 150,000 to 200,000 distinct CDR3 sequences, approximately 12% found once; its top ten account for about 31%. This clonotype occurred many times. V lost 1 base to trimming and J lost 3 bases, with 4 bases between them. The CDR3 is 12 residues long. These same records also appear under a second study, on T cells expressing NK-cell markers. That paper states: Beta-chain TCR cDNA was generated via 5'RACE template switching with UMIs. Sorted CD3+CD56-NKG2C+, CD3+CD56+NKG2C- and CD3+CD56+NKG2C+ T cells were the source of the TCR beta repertoires.

This receptor was obtained from a man aged 50-60 years who received an inactivated influenza vaccine. Sequenced material: CD8+ T cells sorted from PBMCs, taken roughly 13 days after vaccination. The chain joins TRBV12-3 or TRBV12-4 to TRBJ2-7; no definite D call. For the CDR3, the DNA is TGTGCCAGCAGTTTAGGGAACTACGAGCAGTACTTC. It codes for CASSLGNYEQYF.